The clone carrying this T cell receptor beta chain was recorded only once. Its target is not known. Some clones are missing from TCRdb's copy, which holds only in-frame ones; the method was immunoSEQ multiplex PCR. The sample comprises 190,000 or so clones, about 68% of which are singletons, and 10% rests with the top ten. This sample is drawn from a study of shared clonotypes between healthy human individuals. Study results and caveats: Even with large depth, rarefaction showed that sorted-subset sequencing was incomplete.

The length of the CDR3 is 16 residues. Trimming left V 3 bases short and J 4 bases short, with 13 bases between. Germline assignment: CDR1 LGHNA and CDR2 YSLEER. Caucasian adults residing in Nashville, Tennessee made up all the donors. CD4+ cells underwent separation, giving CD45RA+ naive and CD45RA-negative memory subsets. What was sequenced was memory CD4+ T cells sorted from blood. The subset denotes: CD45RA-negative fraction. The rearrangement uses TRBV4-3 and TRBJ2-6; D possibly corresponds to TRBD2 (5 bases). This TCR derives from a man aged 25-40 years in good health. DNA of the CDR3: TGCGCCAGCAGCCAGGAGCCGGGAACGGGGGCCAACGTCCTGACTTTC. Translation: CASSQEPGTGANVLTF.